The 11 T cell receptor beta chains reported below all come from one sample, sequenced in a study of cytomegalovirus exposure and HLA in healthy donors. PCR used 60 Vbeta primers and 13 Jbeta primers. This table comes from immunoSEQ multiplex PCR, and its TCRdb copy is limited to in-frame clones, with some not included. The sample contains about 150,000 clones, about 61% of which appear only once. Source material: PBMCs. Every receptor here comes from a woman aged 40 to 50 in good health and CMV-seronegative.

The chain combines TRBV29-1 with TRBJ2-7, with 9 bases identical to TRBD2. The trim removed 5 bases at V and 3 bases at J, leaving 11 bases unmatched. The CDR3 spans 15 residues. Germline CDR1 is SQVTM and CDR2 is ANQGSEA. In nucleotides, the CDR3 is TGCAGCGTTACCTCCGGGACTAGCCCCGTCTACGAGCAGTACTTC. Its translation: CSVTSGTSPVYEQYF.

The chain uses TRBV7-2 and TRBJ1-1; 9 nucleotides align to TRBD1. Germline trimming cut 5 bases from V and 0 bases from J; bases unmatched to any gene: 13. The CDR3 is 18 residues long. Germline values: CDR1 SGHTA, CDR2 FQGNSA. CDR3 residues: CASSVPLGQGRLNTEAFF. CDR3 sequence (DNA): TGTGCCAGCAGCGTCCCCCTGGGACAGGGTCGTTTGAACACTGAAGCTTTCTTT.

The chain employs TRBV4-1 and TRBJ1-1, with 8 bases lining up with TRBD1. V shed 3 bases and J 1 base; nucleotides not matched to a gene: 4. Germline CDR1 reads MGHRA; CDR2 reads YSYEKL. CDR3 length: 15 residues. CDR3 nucleotides: TGCGCCAGCAGCCACGGACAGGGCTCGAACACTGAAGCTTTCTTT. Translated, it gives CASSHGQGSNTEAFF.

This clone was detected only a few times. The chain uses TRBV7-9 and TRBJ1-1; TRBD1 aligns across 9 bases. The CDR3 is 13 amino acids. Trimming took 5 bases from V and 3 from J; bases not matched to a gene: 1. CDR1 is SEHNR, CDR2 FQNEAQ, per germline (reference sequence). In nucleotides, the CDR3 is TGTGCCAGCAGCCGGACAGGGGACACTGAAGCTTTCTTT. The encoded protein is CASSRTGDTEAFF.

The rearrangement uses TRBV5-6 and TRBJ2-7, with D possibly being TRBD2 (6 bases). The germline V and J ends were trimmed by 0 bases and 5 bases, with 12 bases remaining between them. From germline, CDR1 is SGHDT and CDR2 YYEEEE. The CDR3 is 14 residues long. CDR3: CASSLVGAGNEQYF. In DNA form, the CDR3 reads TGTGCCAGCAGCTTGGTCGGGGCGGGAAACGAGCAGTACTTC.

Remarks on this clone: This is likely a read error, given that the CDR3 carries no conserved phenylalanine or tryptophan at its end. J is TRBJ1-2 and V is TRBV6-5; 7 positions match TRBD1. CDR3 size: 12 residues. Germline V gives CDR1 MNHEY, CDR2 SVGAGI. The ends lost 7 bases at V and 6 bases at J; junction bases unmatched: 5. The CDR3 region is CASKTGRDGYTL. DNA of the CDR3: TGTGCCAGCAAGACAGGGCGGGATGGCTACACCCTC.

The V gene is TRBV10-3, the J gene TRBJ1-6, with 7 bases matching TRBD1. With V trimmed by 8 bases and J by 7 bases, 5 bases remained unmatched. The CDR3 extends over 13 amino acids. The V gene's germline CDR1 is ENHRY and CDR2 SYGVKD. In DNA, the CDR3 is TGTGCCATCGGGGGACAGAGAAATTCACCCCTCCACTTT. Protein sequence: CAIGGQRNSPLHF.

On this clone itself: This same CDR3 is encoded by further DNA sequences in the sample. This chain connects TRBV15 to TRBJ1-1; 8 positions agree with TRBD1. The germline V gene encodes CDR1 LNHNV and CDR2 YYDKDF (reference sequence). J lost 4 bases, V lost 6 bases, and 4 bases had no gene match. There are 13 residues in the CDR3. CDR3 sequence reads: CATSPDRGTEAFF. CDR3 sequence (DNA): TGTGCCACCAGTCCTGACAGGGGCACTGAAGCTTTCTTT.

Written as DNA, the CDR3 is TGCGCCAGCAGCGAGGGGACAGGGGACGATCCTTTCTTT. Protein sequence: CASSEGTGDDPFF. This sequence joins TRBV5-1 and TRBJ1-1; 10 nucleotides agree with TRBD1. Germline V gene data show CDR1 as SGHRS and CDR2 as YFSETQ. CDR3 length: 13 amino acids. V shed 4 bases and J 12 bases; nucleotides not matched to a gene: 9. The whole variable domain, remainder taken from reference TRBV5-1 and TRBJ1-1, is KAGVTQTPRYLIKTRGQQVTLSCSPISGHRSVSWYQQTPGQGLQFLFEYFSETQRNKGNFPGRFSGRQFSNSRSEMNVSTLELGDSALYLCASSEGTGDDPFFGQGTRLTVV.

This sequence joins TRBV28 and TRBJ2-2; 9 bases map to TRBD1. The length of the CDR3 is 14 residues. After removal of 5 bases from V and 5 bases from J, the junction contained 3 bases not matched to a gene. CDR1 and CDR2 (germline): MDHEN, SYDVKM. CDR3 sequence: CASSPGTGTGELFF. The CDR3 DNA reads TGTGCCAGCAGTCCCGGGACAGGGACCGGGGAGCTGTTTTTT.

This clone was picked up a small number of times. This sequence joins TRBV7-9 and TRBJ2-2; D perhaps matches TRBD2 (6 bases). Per germline, CDR1 SEHNR and CDR2 FQNEAQ (reference sequence). The CDR3 contains 15 residues. V lost 2 bases and J lost 4, with 11 bases in between. The CDR3 loop reads CASSLNSGGTGELFF. The CDR3 DNA reads TGTGCCAGCAGCTTAAATAGCGGCGGCACCGGGGAGCTGTTTTTT.